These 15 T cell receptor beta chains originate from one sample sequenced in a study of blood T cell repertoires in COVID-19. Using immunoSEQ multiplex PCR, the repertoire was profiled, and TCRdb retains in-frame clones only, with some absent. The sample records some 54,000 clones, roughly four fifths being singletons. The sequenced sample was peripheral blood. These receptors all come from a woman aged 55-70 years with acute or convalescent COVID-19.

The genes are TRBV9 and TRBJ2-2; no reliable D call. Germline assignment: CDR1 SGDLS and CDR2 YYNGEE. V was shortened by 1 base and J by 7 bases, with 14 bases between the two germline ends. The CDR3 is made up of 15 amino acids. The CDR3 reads CASSVFEESLGELFF. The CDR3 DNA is TGTGCCAGCAGCGTATTCGAGGAATCCCTCGGGGAGCTGTTTTTT.

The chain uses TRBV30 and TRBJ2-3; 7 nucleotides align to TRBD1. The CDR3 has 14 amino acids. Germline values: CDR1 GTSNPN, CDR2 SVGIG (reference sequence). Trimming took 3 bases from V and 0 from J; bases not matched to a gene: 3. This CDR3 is CAWRETGSTDTQYF. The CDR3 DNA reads TGTGCCTGGAGGGAGACAGGGAGCACAGATACGCAGTATTTT. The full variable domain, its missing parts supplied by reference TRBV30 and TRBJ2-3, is SQTIHQWPATLVQPVGSPLSLECTVEGTSNPNLYWYRQAAGRGLQLLFYSVGIGQISSEVPQNLSASRPQDRQFILSSKKLLLSDSGFYLCAWRETGSTDTQYFGPGTRLTVL.

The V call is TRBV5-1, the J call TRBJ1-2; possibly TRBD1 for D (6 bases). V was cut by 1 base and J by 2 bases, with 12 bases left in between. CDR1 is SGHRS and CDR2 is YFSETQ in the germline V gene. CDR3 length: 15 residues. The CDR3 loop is CASSLQQGWNYGYTF. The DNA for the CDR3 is TGCGCCAGCAGCTTGCAACAGGGCTGGAACTATGGCTACACCTTC. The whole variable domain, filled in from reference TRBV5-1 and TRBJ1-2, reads KAGVTQTPRYLIKTRGQQVTLSCSPISGHRSVSWYQQTPGQGLQFLFEYFSETQRNKGNFPGRFSGRQFSNSRSEMNVSTLELGDSALYLCASSLQQGWNYGYTFGSGTRLTVV.

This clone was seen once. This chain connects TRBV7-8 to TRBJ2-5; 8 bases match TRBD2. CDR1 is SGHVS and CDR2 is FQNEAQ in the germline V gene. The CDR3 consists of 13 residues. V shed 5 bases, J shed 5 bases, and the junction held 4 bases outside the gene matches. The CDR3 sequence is CASSRGGRETQYF. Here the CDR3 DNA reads TGTGCCAGCAGCCGCGGGGGGAGGGAGACCCAGTACTTC.

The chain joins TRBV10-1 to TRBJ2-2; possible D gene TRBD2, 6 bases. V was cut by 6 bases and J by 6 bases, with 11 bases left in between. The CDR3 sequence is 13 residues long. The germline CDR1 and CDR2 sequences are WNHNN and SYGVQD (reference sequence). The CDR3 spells CASRPTSSGELFF. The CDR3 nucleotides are TGCGCCAGCAGGCCTACTAGCTCCGGGGAGCTGTTTTTT.

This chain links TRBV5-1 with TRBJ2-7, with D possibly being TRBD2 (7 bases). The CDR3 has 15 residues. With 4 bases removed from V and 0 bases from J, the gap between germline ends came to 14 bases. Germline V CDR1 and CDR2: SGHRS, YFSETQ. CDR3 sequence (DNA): TGCGCCAGCAGCCCTAATGCGGGGGCCTCCTACGAGCAGTACTTC. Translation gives CASSPNAGASYEQYF.

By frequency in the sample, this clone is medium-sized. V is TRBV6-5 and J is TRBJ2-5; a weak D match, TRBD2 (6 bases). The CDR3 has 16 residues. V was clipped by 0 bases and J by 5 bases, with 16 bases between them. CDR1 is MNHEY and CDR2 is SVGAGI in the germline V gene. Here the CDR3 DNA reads TGTGCCAGCAGTTACTCTCCCGGGGACTCCGGGGAGACCCAGTACTTC. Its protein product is CASSYSPGDSGETQYF.

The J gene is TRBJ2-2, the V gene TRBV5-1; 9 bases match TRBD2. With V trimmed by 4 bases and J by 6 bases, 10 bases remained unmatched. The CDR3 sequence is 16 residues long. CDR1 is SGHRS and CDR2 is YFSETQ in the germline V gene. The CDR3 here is CASSPAGLARAGELFF. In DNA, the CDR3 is TGCGCCAGCAGCCCCGCAGGACTAGCGAGGGCCGGGGAGCTGTTTTTT.

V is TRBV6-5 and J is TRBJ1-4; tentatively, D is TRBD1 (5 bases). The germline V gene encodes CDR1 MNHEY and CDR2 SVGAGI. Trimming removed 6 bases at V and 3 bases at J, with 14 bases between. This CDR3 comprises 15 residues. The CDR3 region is CASRNRRSANEKLFF. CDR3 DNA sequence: TGTGCCAGCAGAAACAGGCGCTCGGCTAATGAAAAACTGTTTTTT.

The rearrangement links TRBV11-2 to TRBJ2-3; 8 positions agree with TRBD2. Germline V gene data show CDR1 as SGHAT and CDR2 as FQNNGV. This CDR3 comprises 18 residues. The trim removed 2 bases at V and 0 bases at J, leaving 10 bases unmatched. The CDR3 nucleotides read TGTGCCAGCAGCTTAAGAGGGCTAGCGGGTCCCAGCACAGATACGCAGTATTTT. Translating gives CASSLRGLAGPSTDTQYF. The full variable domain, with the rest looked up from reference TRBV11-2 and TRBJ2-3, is EAGVAQSPRYKIIEKRQSVAFWCNPISGHATLYWYQQILGQGPKLLIQFQNNGVVDDSQLPKDRFSAERLKGVDSTLKIQPAKLEDSAVYLCASSLRGLAGPSTDTQYFGPGTRLTVL.

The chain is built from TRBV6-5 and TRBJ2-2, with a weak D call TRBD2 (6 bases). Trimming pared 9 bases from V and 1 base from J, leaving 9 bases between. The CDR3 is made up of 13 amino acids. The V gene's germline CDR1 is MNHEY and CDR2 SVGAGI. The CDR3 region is CARGGENTGELFF. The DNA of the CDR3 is TGTGCCAGGGGGGGAGAGAACACCGGGGAGCTGTTTTTT.

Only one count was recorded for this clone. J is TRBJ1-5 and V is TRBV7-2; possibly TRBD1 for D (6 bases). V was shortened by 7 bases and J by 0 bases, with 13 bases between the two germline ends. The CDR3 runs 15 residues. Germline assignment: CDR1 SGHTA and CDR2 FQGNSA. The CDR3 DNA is TGTGCCAGCACCTCGGGGACATATAGCAATCAGCCCCAGCATTTT. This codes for CASTSGTYSNQPQHF.

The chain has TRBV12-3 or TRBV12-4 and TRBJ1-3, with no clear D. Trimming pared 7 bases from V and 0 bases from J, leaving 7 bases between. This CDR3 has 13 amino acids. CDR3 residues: CASIFSSGNTIYF. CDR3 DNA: TGTGCCAGCATCTTTAGCTCTGGAAACACCATATATTTT.

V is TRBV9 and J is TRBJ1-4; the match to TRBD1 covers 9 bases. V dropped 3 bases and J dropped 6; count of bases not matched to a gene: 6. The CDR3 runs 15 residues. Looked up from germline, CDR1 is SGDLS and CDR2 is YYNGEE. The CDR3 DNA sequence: TGTGCCAGCAGCGCCCACAGGGGGCACGATGAAAAACTGTTTTTT. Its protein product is CASSAHRGHDEKLFF. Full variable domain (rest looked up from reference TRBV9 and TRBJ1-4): DSGVTQTPKHLITATGQRVTLRCSPRSGDLSVYWYQQSLDQGLQFLIQYYNGEERAKGNILERFSAQQFPDLHSELNLSSLELGDSALYFCASSAHRGHDEKLFFGSGTQLSVL.

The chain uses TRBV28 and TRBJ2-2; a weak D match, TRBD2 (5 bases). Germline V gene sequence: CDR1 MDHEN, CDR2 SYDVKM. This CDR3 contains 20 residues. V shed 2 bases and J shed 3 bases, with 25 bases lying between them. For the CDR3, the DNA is TGTGCCAGCAGTTTAATTTCACCGATAGGATCAAGCGGTCACACCGGGGAGCTGTTTTTT. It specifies CASSLISPIGSSGHTGELFF.